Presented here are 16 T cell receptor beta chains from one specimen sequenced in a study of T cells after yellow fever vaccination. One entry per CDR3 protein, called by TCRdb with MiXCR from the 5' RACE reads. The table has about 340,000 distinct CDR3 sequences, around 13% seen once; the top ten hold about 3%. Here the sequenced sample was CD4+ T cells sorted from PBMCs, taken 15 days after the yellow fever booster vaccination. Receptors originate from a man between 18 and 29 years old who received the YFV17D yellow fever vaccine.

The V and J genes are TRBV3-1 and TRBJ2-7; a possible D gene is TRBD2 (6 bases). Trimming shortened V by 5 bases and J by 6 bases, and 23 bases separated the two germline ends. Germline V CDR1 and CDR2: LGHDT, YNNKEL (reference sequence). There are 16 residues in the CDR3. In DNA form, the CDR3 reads TGTGCCAGCAGCGACCACTACCGACTAGGGGCCGGCGAGCAGTACTTC. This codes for CASSDHYRLGAGEQYF.

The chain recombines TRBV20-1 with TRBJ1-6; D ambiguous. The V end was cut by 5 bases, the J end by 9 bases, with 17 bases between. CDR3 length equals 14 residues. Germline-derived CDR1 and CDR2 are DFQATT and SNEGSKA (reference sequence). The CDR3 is CSAVNTQTSSPLHF. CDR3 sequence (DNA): TGCAGTGCTGTGAACACCCAGACCTCTTCACCCCTCCACTTT.

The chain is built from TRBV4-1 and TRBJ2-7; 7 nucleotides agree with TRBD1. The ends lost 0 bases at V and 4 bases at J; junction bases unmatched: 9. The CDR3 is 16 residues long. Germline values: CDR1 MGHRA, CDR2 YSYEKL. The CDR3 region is CASSQDPRTGSYEQYF. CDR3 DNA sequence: TGCGCCAGCAGCCAAGATCCTAGGACAGGATCTTACGAGCAGTACTTC.

This CDR3 is CASSLVQGPYEQYF. The DNA for the CDR3 is TGTGCCAGCAGCTTGGTCCAGGGCCCCTACGAGCAGTACTTC. The J gene is TRBJ2-7, the V gene TRBV7-2; D is possibly TRBD1 (5 bases). V was clipped by 3 bases and J by 2 bases, with 11 bases between them. Germline CDR1 SGHTA, CDR2 FQGNSA. CDR3 size: 14 residues. The full variable domain, in which reference TRBV7-2 and TRBJ2-7 provide the parts outside the CDR3, is GAGVSQSPSNKVTEKGKDVELRCDPISGHTALYWYRQSLGQGLEFLIYFQGNSAPDKSGLPSDRFSAERTGGSVSTLTIQRTQQEDSAVYLCASSLVQGPYEQYFGPGTRLTVT.

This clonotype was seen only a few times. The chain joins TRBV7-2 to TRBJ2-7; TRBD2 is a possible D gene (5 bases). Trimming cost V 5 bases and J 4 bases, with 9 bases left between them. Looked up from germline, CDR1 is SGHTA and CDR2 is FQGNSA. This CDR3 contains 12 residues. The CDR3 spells CASSREGYEQYF. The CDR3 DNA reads TGTGCCAGCAGCCGAGAGGGATACGAGCAGTACTTC.

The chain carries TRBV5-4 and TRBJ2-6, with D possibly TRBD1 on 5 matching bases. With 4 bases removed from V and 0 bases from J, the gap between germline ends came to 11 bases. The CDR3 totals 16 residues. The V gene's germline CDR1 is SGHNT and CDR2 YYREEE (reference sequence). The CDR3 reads CASSVGQPSGANVLTF. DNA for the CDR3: TGTGCCAGCAGCGTAGGACAACCCTCTGGGGCCAACGTCCTGACTTTC.

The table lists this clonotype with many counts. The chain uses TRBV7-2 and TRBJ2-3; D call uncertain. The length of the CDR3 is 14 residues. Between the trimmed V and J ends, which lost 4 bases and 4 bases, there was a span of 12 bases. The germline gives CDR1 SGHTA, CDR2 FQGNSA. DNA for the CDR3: TGTGCCAGCAGCTCCTCAGTTAGGGCAGATACGCAGTATTTT. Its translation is CASSSSVRADTQYF.

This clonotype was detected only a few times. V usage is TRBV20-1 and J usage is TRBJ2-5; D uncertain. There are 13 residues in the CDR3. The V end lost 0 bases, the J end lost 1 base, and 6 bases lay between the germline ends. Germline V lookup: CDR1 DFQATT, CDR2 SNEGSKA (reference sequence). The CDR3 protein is CSAREMPQETQYF. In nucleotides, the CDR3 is TGCAGTGCTAGAGAGATGCCCCAAGAGACCCAGTACTTC.

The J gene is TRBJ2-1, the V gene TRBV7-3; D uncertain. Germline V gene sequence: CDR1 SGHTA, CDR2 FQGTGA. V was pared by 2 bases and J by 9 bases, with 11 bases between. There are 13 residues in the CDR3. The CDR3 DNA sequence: TGTGCCAGCAGCTTAGGTATAGACGGTGAGCAGTTCTTC. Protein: CASSLGIDGEQFF.

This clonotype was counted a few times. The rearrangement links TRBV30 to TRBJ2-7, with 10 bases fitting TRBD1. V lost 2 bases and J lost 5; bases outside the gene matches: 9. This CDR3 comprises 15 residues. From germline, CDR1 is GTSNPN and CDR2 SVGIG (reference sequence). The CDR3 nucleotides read TGTGCCTGGAGTACCCCGGGACAGGGGTCCCACGAGCAGTACTTC. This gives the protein CAWSTPGQGSHEQYF.

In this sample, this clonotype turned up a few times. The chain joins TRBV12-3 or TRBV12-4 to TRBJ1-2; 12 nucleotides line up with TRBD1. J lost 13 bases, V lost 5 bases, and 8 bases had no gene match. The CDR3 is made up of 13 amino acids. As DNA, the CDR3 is TGTGCCAGCAGTGCGAGGGACAGGGGGCAAGGCACCTTC. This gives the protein CASSARDRGQGTF.

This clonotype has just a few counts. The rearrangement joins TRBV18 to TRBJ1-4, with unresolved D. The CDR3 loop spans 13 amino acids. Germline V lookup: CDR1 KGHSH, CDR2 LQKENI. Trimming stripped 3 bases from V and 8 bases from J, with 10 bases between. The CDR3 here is CASSPGSKEKLFF. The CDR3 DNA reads TGTGCCAGCTCACCGGGCAGCAAGGAAAAACTGTTTTTT.

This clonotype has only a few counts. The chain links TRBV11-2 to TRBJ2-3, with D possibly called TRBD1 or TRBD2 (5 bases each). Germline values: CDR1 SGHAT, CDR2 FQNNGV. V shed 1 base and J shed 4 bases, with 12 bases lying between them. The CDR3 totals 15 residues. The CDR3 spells CASSLAHQGADTQYF. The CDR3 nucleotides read TGTGCCAGCAGCTTAGCGCACCAGGGAGCAGATACGCAGTATTTT. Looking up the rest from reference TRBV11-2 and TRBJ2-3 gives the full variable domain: EAGVAQSPRYKIIEKRQSVAFWCNPISGHATLYWYQQILGQGPKLLIQFQNNGVVDDSQLPKDRFSAERLKGVDSTLKIQPAKLEDSAVYLCASSLAHQGADTQYFGPGTRLTVL.

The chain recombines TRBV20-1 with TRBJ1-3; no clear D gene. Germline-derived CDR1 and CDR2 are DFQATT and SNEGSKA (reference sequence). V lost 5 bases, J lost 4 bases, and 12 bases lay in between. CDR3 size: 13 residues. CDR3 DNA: TGCAGTGCTGTCCTAAATCCCGGAAACACCATATATTTT. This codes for CSAVLNPGNTIYF.

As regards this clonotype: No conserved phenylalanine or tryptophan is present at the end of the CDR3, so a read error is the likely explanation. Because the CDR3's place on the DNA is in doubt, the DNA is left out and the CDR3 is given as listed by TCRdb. The CDR3 is CATSRQRGGTL. The V call is TRBV15, the J call TRBJ2-3; TRBD1, the table's D call, lacks a check against the DNA. The germline CDR1 and CDR2 sequences are LNHNV and YYDKDF (reference sequence). The CDR3 spans 11 residues, counting both ends.

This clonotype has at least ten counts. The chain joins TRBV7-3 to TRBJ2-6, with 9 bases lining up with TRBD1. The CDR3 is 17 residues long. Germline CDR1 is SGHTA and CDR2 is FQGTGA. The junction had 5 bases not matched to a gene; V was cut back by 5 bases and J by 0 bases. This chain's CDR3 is CASSPRTGDSGANVLTF. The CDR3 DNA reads TGTGCCAGCAGCCCCAGGACAGGGGACTCTGGGGCCAACGTCCTGACTTTC.